This T cell receptor beta chain was identified in a study of blood T cell repertoires in COVID-19. Using immunoSEQ multiplex PCR, the repertoire was profiled, and TCRdb retains in-frame clones only, with some absent. The repertoire holds about 99,000 clones, with 88% as singletons. The CDR3 runs 13 residues. V lost 6 bases, J lost 7 bases, and 4 bases stayed unmatched. In germline, CDR1 is KGHSH, CDR2 LQKENI. The J gene is TRBJ1-4, the V gene TRBV18; 8 positions match TRBD1. The sample was peripheral blood. This receptor was obtained from a human donor in a cohort sampled during active COVID-19. The CDR3 protein is CASSPGQGEKLFF. Written as DNA, the CDR3 is TGTGCCAGCTCGCCTGGACAGGGTGAAAAACTGTTTTTT.